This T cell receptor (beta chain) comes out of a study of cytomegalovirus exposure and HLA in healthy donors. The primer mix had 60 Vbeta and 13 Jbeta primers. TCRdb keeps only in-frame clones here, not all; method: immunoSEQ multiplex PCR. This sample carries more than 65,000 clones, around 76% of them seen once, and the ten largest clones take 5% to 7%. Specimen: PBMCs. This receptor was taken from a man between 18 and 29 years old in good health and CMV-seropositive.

In nucleotides, the CDR3 is TGTGCCAGCAGCACCCGACAGGGGGAAGGCACAGATACGCAGTATTTT. The encoded protein is CASSTRQGEGTDTQYF. The chain couples TRBV9 to TRBJ2-3, with 9 bases matching TRBD1. V lost 4 bases and J lost 1; bases outside the gene matches: 7. The CDR3 sequence is 16 residues long. Germline CDR1 is SGDLS and CDR2 is YYNGEE.